The present T cell receptor beta chain was sequenced within a study of blood T cell repertoires in COVID-19. CDR1 MNHEY and CDR2 SVGAGI come from the germline V gene. Trimming cost V 6 bases and J 6 bases; bases outside gene matches: 7. This CDR3 region has 14 residues. As processed by the authors: Amplification of reference gene primers provided the estimated nucleated cell counts. TCRdb keeps only in-frame clones here, not all; method: immunoSEQ multiplex PCR. From that table come the V and J calls and clone size; the DNA was used to work out D and trimming. The sample has 200,000 or so clones, roughly 80% seen once. Recruits, aged roughly 18 to 90 years, lived in 24 US areas. Assignments of participants to cohorts depended upon their own reported clinical history.

The sample comprised PBMCs or T cells enriched from blood (not recorded which). The chain links TRBV6-5 to TRBJ1-5, with TRBD1 matching over 8 bases. The source of this sequence is a man in his forties or fifties who had recovered from COVID-19. Written as DNA, the CDR3 is TGTGCCAGCAGCCGACAGGGGCTCTTTCAGCCCCAGCATTTT. Protein sequence: CASSRQGLFQPQHF.